One T cell receptor beta chain is described in this entry. By its share of the sample, this clonotype is medium-sized (0.01 to 0.1%). No cognate antigen has been identified for it. No base quality values were provided; no much bigger clone lies one nucleotide off. Via the germline V gene, CDR1 is MNHNS and CDR2 SASEGT. The CDR3 runs 17 residues from the cysteine to the phenylalanine. Left in the record is the CDR3 DNA by itself, 51 bases read in frame from the first base. V was cut back by 1 base and J by 0 bases, leaving a gap of 13 bases between them. The method behind the library was PCR. Sequenced on a NextSeq 500. TCRdb reprocessed the public reads (quality trimming at Q25 with fastp, clone calling with MiXCR) and kept in-frame beta chains. Here each entry gathers all rows of one CDR3 protein and keeps the most common genes and DNA. The sample profile shows roughly 10,000 distinct CDR3 sequences; 50% of them were found once. The ten top clones hold over 9.5% of the sample.

The source of the sample is a study of immune characterization of retroperitoneal liposarcoma (dated by TCRdb to about 2019). The TCR was taken from a female donor with retroperitoneal liposarcoma. Input material: tumor tissue. Recombination joined TRBV6-1 with TRBJ2-1; a tentative D match to TRBD1 spans 7 bases. This receptor carries the CDR3 CASSEGAGGNSYNEQFF. The sequence in DNA is TGTGCCAGCAGTGAAGGAGCAGGGGGGAACTCCTACAATGAGCAGTTCTTC.